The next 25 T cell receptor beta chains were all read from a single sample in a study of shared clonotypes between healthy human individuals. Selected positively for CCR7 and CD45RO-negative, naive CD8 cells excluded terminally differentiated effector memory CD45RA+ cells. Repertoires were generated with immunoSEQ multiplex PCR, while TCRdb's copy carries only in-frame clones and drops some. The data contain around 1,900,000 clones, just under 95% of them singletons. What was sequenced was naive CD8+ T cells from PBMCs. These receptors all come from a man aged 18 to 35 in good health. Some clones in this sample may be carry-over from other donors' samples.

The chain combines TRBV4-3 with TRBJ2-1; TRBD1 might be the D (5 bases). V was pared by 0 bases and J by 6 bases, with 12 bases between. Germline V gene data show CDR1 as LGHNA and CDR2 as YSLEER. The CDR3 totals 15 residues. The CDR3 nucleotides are TGCGCCAGCAGCCAAGAAAGGGGCCTGTTCAATGAGCAGTTCTTC. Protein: CASSQERGLFNEQFF.

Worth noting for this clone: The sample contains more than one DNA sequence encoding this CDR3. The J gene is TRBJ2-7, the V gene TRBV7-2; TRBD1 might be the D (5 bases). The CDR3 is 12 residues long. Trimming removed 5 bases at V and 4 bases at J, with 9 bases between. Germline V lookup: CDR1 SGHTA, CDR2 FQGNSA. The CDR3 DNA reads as TGTGCCAGCAGCCTCAGGGATTACGAGCAGTACTTC. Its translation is CASSLRDYEQYF.

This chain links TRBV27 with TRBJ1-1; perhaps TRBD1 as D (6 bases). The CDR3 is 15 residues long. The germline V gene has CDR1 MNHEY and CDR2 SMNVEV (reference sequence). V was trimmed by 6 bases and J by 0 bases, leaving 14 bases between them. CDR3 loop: CASSPGAALNTEAFF. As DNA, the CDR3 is TGTGCCAGCAGCCCAGGGGCGGCCCTGAACACTGAAGCTTTCTTT.

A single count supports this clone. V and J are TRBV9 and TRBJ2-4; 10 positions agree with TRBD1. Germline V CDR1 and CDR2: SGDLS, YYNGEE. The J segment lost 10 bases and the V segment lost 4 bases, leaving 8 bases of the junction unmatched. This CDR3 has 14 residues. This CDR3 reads CASSKTGTGVIQYF. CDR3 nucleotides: TGTGCCAGCAGCAAAACCGGGACAGGGGTTATTCAGTACTTC.

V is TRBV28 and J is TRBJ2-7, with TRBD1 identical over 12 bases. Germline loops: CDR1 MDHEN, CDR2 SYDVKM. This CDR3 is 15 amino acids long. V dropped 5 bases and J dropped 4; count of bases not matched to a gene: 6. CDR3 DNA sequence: TGTGCCAGCAGTGACCGGGACAGGGGGCAATACGAGCAGTACTTC. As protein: CASSDRDRGQYEQYF.

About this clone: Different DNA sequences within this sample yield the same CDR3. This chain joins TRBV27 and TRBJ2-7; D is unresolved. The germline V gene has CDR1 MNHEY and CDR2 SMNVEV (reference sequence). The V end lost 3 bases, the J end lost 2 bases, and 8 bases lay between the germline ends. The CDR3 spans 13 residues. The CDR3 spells CASSFSPTYEQYF. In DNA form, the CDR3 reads TGTGCCAGCAGTTTTAGTCCCACCTACGAGCAGTACTTC.

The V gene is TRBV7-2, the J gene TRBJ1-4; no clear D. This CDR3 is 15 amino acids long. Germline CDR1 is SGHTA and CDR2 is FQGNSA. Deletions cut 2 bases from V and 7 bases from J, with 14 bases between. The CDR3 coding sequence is TGTGCCAGCAGCTTAAATCTGCGTCCGGGTGAAAAACTGTTTTTT. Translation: CASSLNLRPGEKLFF. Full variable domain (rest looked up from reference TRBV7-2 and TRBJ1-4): GAGVSQSPSNKVTEKGKDVELRCDPISGHTALYWYRQSLGQGLEFLIYFQGNSAPDKSGLPSDRFSAERTGGSVSTLTIQRTQQEDSAVYLCASSLNLRPGEKLFFGSGTQLSVL.

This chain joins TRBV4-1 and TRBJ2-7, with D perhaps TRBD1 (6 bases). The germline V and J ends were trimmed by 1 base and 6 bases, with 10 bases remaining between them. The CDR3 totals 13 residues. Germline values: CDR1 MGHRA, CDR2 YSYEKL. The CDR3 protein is CASSQAGAGEQYF. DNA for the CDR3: TGCGCCAGCAGCCAAGCAGGGGCCGGCGAGCAGTACTTC.

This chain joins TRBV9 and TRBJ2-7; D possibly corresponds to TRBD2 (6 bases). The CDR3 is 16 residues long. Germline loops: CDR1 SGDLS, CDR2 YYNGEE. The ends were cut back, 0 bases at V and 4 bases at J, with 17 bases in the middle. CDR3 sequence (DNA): TGTGCCAGCAGCGTAGACGGGGGATTCCCTCCTTACGAGCAGTACTTC. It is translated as CASSVDGGFPPYEQYF. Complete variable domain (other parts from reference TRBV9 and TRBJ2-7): DSGVTQTPKHLITATGQRVTLRCSPRSGDLSVYWYQQSLDQGLQFLIQYYNGEERAKGNILERFSAQQFPDLHSELNLSSLELGDSALYFCASSVDGGFPPYEQYFGPGTRLTVT.

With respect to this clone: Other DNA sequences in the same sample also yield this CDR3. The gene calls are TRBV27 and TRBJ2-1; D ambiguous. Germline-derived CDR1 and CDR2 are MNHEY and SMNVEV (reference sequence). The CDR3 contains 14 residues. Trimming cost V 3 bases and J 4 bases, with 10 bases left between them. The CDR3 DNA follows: TGTGCCAGCAGTTTGGATTCAGGATACAATGAGCAGTTCTTC. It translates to CASSLDSGYNEQFF.

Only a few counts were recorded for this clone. The DNA for the CDR3 is TGTGCCAGTAGAGTCAATCAGCCCCAGCATTTT. This translates into CASRVNQPQHF. The chain couples TRBV19 to TRBJ1-5; D is unclear. The germline gives CDR1 LNHDA, CDR2 SQIVND (reference sequence). The CDR3 spans 11 residues. V was shortened by 6 bases and J by 3 bases, with 3 bases between the two germline ends.

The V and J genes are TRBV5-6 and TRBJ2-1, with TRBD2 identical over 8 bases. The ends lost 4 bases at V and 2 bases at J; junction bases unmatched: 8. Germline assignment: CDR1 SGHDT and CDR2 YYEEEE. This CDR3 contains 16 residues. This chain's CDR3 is CASSPGVAGTYNEQFF. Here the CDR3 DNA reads TGTGCCAGCAGCCCGGGAGTAGCGGGGACCTACAATGAGCAGTTCTTC.

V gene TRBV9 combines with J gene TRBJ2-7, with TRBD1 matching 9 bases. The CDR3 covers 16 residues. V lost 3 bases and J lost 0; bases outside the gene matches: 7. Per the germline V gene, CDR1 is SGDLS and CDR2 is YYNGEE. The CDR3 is CASSAGQGRVSYEQYF. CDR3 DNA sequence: TGTGCCAGCAGCGCCGGACAGGGGAGGGTCTCCTACGAGCAGTACTTC.

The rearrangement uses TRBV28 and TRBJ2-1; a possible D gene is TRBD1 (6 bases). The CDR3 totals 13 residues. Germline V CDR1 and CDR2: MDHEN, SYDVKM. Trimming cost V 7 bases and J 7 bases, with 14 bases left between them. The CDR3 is CASTQFRGNEQFF. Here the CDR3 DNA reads TGTGCCAGCACCCAGTTCAGGGGAAATGAGCAGTTCTTC.

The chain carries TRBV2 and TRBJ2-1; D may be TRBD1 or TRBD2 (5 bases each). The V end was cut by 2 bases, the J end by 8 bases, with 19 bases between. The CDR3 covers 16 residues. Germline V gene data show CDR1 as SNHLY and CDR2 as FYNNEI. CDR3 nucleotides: TGTGCCAGCAGTGAAAGGTTAGCGACCCTCAGGGATGAGCAGTTCTTC. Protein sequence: CASSERLATLRDEQFF. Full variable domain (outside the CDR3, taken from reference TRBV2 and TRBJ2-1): EPEVTQTPSHQVTQMGQEVILRCVPISNHLYFYWYRQILGQKVEFLVSFYNNEISEKSEIFDDQFSVERPDGSNFTLKIRSTKLEDSAMYFCASSERLATLRDEQFFGPGTRLTVL.

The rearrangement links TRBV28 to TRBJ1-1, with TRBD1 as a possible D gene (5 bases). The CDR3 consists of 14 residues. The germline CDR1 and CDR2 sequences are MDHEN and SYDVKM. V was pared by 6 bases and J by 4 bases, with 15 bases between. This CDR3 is CASSPGRWGTEAFF. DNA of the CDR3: TGTGCCAGCAGCCCAGGGAGGTGGGGCACTGAAGCTTTCTTT.

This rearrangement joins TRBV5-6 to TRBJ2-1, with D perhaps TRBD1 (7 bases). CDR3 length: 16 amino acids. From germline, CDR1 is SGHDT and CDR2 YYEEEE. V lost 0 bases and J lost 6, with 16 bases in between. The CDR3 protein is CASSLGSGGYLNEQFF. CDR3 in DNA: TGTGCCAGCAGCTTGGGCTCAGGGGGGTATCTCAATGAGCAGTTCTTC.

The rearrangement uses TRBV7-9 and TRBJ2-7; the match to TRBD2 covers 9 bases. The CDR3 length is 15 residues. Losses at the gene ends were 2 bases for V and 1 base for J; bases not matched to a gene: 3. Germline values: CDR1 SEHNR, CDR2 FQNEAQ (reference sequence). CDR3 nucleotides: TGTGCCAGCAGCTTACGGACTAGCGCTTCCTACGAGCAGTACTTC. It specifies CASSLRTSASYEQYF.

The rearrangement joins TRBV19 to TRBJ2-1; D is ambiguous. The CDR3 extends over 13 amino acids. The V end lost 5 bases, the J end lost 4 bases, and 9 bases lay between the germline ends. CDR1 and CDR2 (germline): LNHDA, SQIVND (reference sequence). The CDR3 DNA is TGTGCCAGTAGTGAAGTAGTGTACAATGAGCAGTTCTTC. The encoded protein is CASSEVVYNEQFF.

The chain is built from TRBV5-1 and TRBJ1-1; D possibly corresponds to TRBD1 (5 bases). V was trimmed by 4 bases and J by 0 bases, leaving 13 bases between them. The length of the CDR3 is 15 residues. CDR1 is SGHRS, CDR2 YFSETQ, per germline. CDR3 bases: TGCGCCAGCAGCCCTGCCAGGGTCATGAACACTGAAGCTTTCTTT. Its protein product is CASSPARVMNTEAFF.

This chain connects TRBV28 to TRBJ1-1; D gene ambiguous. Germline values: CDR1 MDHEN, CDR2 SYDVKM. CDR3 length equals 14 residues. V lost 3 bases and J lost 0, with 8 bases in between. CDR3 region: CASSFTAMNTEAFF. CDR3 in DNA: TGTGCCAGCAGTTTTACAGCGATGAACACTGAAGCTTTCTTT.

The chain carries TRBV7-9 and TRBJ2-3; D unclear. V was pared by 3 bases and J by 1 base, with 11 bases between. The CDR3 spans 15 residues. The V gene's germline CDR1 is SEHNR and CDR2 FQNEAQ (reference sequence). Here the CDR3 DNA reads TGTGCCAGCAGCTTGGTTTTCGGCGGCACAGATACGCAGTATTTT. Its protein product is CASSLVFGGTDTQYF.

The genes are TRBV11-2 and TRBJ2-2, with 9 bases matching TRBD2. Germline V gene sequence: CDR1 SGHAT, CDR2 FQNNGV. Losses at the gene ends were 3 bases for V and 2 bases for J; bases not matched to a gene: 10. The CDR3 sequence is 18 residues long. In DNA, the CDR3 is TGTGCCAGCAGCTTCCCCCGAGTGACTAGCGGAAACACCGGGGAGCTGTTTTTT. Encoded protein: CASSFPRVTSGNTGELFF.

CDR3 amino acids: CASSFFGRDTQYF. CDR3 coding DNA: TGTGCCAGCAGTTTCTTCGGTAGAGATACGCAGTATTTT. The genes are TRBV28 and TRBJ2-3; no reliable D call. V dropped 3 bases and J dropped 5 bases, with 9 bases sitting between them. In germline, CDR1 is MDHEN, CDR2 SYDVKM. This CDR3 contains 13 residues.

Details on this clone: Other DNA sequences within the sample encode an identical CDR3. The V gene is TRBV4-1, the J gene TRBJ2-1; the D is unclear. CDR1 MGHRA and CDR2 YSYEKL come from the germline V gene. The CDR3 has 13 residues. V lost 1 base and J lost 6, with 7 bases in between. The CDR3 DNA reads TGCGCCAGCAGCCAAGTAAGGGTCAATGAGCAGTTCTTC. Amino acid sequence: CASSQVRVNEQFF.